This TCR beta chain is drawn from a study of T cells in women clearing cervical HPV infection. A word on this clone: The target antigen is unknown. The CDR3 is cut off 3 residues early in the read; its end comes from the germline J gene.

Assay used: immunoSEQ multiplex PCR; TCRdb lists only in-frame clones, some missing. Here the sample table reports about 30,000 clones. Germline assignment: CDR1 SGHNT and CDR2 YYREEE (reference sequence). This CDR3 has 13 amino acids. Findings of the study overall: Richness differences could reflect unmeasured T-cell content per sample.

V gene TRBV5-4 combines with J gene TRBJ1-2; 8 nucleotides agree with TRBD1. The specimen was blood buffy coat. The TCR originated in a woman aged 18 to 75 with a cervical HPV16 infection that either progressed to CIN3+ or cleared (not recorded which). The CDR3 sequence is CASSTRGPTGYTF. The CDR3 bases that were read are TGTGCCAGCAGCACCAGGGGGCCGACAGGC.